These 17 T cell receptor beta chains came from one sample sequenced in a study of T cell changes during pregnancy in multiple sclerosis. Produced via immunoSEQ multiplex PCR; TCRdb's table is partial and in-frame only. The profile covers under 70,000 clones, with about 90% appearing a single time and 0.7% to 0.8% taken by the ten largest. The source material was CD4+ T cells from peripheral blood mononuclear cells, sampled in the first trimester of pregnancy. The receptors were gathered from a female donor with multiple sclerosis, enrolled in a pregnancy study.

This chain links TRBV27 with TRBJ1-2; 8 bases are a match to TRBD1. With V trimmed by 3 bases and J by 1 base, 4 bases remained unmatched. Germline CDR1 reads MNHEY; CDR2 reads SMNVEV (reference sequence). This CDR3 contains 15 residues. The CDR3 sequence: CASSLRGTGNYGYTF. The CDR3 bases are TGTGCCAGCAGTTTGCGGGGGACAGGTAACTATGGCTACACCTTC.

The CDR3 protein is CASSRSGSYNEQFF. The CDR3 DNA reads TGTGCCAGCAGCCGATCCGGTTCTTACAATGAGCAGTTCTTC. This chain connects TRBV7-2 to TRBJ2-1; no firm D call. Germline assignment: CDR1 SGHTA and CDR2 FQGNSA. Trimming took off 5 bases at V and 4 bases at J, with 12 bases between the two ends. The CDR3 runs 14 residues.

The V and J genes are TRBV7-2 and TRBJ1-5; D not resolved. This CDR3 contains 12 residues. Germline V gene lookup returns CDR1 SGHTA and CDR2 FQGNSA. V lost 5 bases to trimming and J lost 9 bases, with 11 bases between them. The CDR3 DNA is TGTGCCAGCAGCGCCCGACAAGGGCCCCAGCATTTT. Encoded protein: CASSARQGPQHF.

Here the CDR3 reads CASSLGTGRPLHF. As DNA, the CDR3 is TGTGCCAGCAGCCTTGGGACAGGGAGACCCCTCCACTTT. The rearrangement links TRBV7-3 to TRBJ1-6, with 9 bases fitting TRBD1. V lost 5 bases to trimming and J lost 12 bases; unmatched junction nucleotides: 5. Germline CDR1 and CDR2: SGHTA and FQGTGA. The CDR3 is 13 amino acids.

DNA for the CDR3: TGTGCCAGCAGCCTTACAGGGGAAGGAAACACCATATATTTT. Its protein is CASSLTGEGNTIYF. The genes are TRBV4-2 and TRBJ1-3; 7 positions agree with TRBD1. Germline V lookup: CDR1 LGHNA, CDR2 YNFKEQ. V gave up 4 bases and J gave up 4 bases; unmatched junction bases: 4. The CDR3 is 14 amino acids.

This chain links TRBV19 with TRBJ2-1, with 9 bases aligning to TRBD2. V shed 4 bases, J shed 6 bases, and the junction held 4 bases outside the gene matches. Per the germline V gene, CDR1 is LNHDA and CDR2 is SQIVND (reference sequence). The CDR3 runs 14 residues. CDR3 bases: TGTGCCAGTAGTAGCGGGGGGGCCGGCAATGAGCAGTTCTTC. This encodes CASSSGGAGNEQFF.

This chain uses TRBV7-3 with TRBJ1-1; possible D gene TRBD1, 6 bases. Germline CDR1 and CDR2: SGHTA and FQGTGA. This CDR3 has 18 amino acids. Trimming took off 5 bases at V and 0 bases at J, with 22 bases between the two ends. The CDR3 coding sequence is TGTGCCAGCAGCCCCGGGGTACAGGGACTAAGGTTGAACACTGAAGCTTTCTTT. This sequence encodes CASSPGVQGLRLNTEAFF.

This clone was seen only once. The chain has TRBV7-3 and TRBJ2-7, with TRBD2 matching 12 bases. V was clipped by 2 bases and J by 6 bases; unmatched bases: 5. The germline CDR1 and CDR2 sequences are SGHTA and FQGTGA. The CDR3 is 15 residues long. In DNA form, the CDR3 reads TGTGCCAGCAGCTTACTAGCGGGGGGGCCCAGCGAGCAGTACTTC. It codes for CASSLLAGGPSEQYF.

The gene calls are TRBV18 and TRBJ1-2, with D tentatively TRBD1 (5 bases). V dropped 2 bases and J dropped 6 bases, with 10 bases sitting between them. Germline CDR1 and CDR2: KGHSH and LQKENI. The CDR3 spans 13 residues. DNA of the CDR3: TGTGCCAGCTCACCAGCGACAGAGAATGGCTACACCTTC. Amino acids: CASSPATENGYTF.

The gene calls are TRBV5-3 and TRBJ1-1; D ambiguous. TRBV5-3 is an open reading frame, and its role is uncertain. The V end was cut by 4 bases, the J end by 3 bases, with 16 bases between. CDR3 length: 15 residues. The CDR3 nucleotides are TGTGCCAGAAGCCTAAACCCGTCTGAATACACTGAAGCTTTCTTT. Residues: CARSLNPSEYTEAFF.

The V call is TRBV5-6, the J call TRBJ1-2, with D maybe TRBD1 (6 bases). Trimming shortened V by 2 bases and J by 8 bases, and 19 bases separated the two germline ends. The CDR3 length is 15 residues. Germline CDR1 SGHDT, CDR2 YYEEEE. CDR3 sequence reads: CASSFNIWTEEGYTF. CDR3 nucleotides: TGTGCCAGCAGCTTCAATATTTGGACAGAGGAAGGCTACACCTTC.

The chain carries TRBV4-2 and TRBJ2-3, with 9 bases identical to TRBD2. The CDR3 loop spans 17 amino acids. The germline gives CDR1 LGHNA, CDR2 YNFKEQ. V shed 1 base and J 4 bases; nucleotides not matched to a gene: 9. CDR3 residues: CASSQVQRGEIPDTQYF. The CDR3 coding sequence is TGTGCCAGCAGCCAAGTTCAGCGGGGGGAAATCCCAGATACGCAGTATTTT.

The CDR3 sequence is CASSYGGGLSYNEQFF. CDR3 bases: TGTGCCAGCAGCTACGGCGGGGGCCTCTCCTACAATGAGCAGTTCTTC. The rearrangement joins TRBV7-3 to TRBJ2-1; tentatively, D is TRBD2 (7 bases). Germline loops: CDR1 SGHTA, CDR2 FQGTGA. The CDR3 sequence is 16 residues long. Trimming cost V 4 bases and J 0 bases, with 13 bases left between them.

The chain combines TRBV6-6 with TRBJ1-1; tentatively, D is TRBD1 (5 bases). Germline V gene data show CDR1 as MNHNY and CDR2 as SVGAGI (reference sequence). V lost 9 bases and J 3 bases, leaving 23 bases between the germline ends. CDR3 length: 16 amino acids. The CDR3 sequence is CARTRGKAFGDTEAFF. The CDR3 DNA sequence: TGTGCCAGAACGCGGGGGAAGGCGTTCGGGGACACTGAAGCTTTCTTT.

The CDR3 bases are TGCGCCAGCTCAGACTTCCTCGCGAACACCGGGGAGCTGTTTTTT. Translated: CASSDFLANTGELFF. The V and J genes are TRBV5-1 and TRBJ2-2; the D is unclear. This CDR3 spans 15 amino acids. Germline values: CDR1 SGHRS, CDR2 YFSETQ. The V gene lost 7 bases and the J gene lost 0 bases, with 13 bases spanning the gap.

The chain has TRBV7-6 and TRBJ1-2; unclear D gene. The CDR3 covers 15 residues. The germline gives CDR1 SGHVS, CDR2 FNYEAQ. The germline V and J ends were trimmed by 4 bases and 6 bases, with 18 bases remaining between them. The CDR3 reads CASSSFGLGIHGYTF. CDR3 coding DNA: TGTGCCAGCAGCTCCTTTGGGCTGGGTATACATGGCTACACCTTC.

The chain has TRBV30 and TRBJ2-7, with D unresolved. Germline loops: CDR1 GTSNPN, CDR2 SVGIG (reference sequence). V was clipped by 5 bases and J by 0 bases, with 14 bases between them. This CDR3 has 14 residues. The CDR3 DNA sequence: TGTGCCTGGGTAAACAGTAGACGCTCCTACGAGCAGTACTTC. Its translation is CAWVNSRRSYEQYF.